This T cell receptor (beta chain) is from a study of cytomegalovirus exposure and HLA in healthy donors. The PCR had 60 Vbeta and 13 Jbeta primers. TCRdb's table, derived via immunoSEQ multiplex PCR, lists solely in-frame clones and lacks some. This table holds 130,000 to 150,000 clones, approximately 80% found once. General study results and limits: A few V segments could not be told apart, such as TRBV6-2 and TRBV6-3, and were left out.

Concerning this clone itself: Its antigen is unidentified.

Germline V gives CDR1 SGHTA, CDR2 FQGNSA. This CDR3 region has 14 residues. J was trimmed by 8 bases and V by 4 bases; bases with no gene match: 2. The sample comprised PBMCs. The chain combines TRBV7-2 with TRBJ2-1, with 13 nucleotides matching TRBD2. This clonotype originated in a middle-aged woman in good health and CMV-seropositive. CDR3 amino acids: CASSWTSGSYEQFF. In nucleotides, the CDR3 is TGTGCCAGCAGCTGGACTAGCGGGAGCTATGAGCAGTTCTTC.